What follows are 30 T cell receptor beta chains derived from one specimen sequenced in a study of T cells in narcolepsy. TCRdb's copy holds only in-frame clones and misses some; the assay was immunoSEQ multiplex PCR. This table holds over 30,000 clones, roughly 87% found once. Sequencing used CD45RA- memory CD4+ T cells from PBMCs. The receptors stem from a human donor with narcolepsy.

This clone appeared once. CDR3 sequence: CASSLDRSNYNEQFF. CDR3 nucleotide sequence: TGTGCCAGCTCACTGGACAGATCCAACTACAATGAGCAGTTCTTC. The V call is TRBV18, the J call TRBJ2-1, with a tentative D call TRBD1 (6 bases). Germline V lookup: CDR1 KGHSH, CDR2 LQKENI. CDR3 length: 15 amino acids. Between the trimmed V and J ends, which lost 4 bases and 3 bases, there was a span of 13 bases.

CDR3 DNA: TGTGCCAGCAGTGAGAGGGGAGATAGGTATGGCTACACCTTC. Amino acid sequence: CASSERGDRYGYTF. This rearrangement joins TRBV2 to TRBJ1-2; the D gene is possibly TRBD1 (5 bases). Trimming shortened V by 3 bases and J by 5 bases, and 13 bases separated the two germline ends. This CDR3 region has 14 residues. CDR1 SNHLY and CDR2 FYNNEI come from the germline V gene. Using reference TRBV2 and TRBJ1-2 for the parts outside the CDR3, the full variable domain is EPEVTQTPSHQVTQMGQEVILRCVPISNHLYFYWYRQILGQKVEFLVSFYNNEISEKSEIFDDQFSVERPDGSNFTLKIRSTKLEDSAMYFCASSERGDRYGYTFGSGTRLTVV.

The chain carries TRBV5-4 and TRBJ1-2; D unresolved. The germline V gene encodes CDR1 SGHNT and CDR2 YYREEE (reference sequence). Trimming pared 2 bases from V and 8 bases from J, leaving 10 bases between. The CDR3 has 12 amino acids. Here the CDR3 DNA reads TGTGCCAGCAGCTTAGGGCCGGCGGGCTACACCTTC. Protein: CASSLGPAGYTF.

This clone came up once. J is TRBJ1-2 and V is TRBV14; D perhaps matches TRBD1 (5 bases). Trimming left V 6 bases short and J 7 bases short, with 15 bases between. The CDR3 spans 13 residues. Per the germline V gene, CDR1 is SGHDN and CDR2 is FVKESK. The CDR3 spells CASSRWRDGGYTF. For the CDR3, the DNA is TGTGCCAGCAGTCGGTGGAGGGACGGTGGCTACACCTTC.

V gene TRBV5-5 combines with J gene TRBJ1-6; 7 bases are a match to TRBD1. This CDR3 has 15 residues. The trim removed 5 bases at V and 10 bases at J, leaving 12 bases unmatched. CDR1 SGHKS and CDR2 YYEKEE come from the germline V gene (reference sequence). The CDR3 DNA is TGTGCCAGCAGTCGGCCCGACAGGGAATGGTCACCCCTCCACTTT. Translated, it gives CASSRPDREWSPLHF.

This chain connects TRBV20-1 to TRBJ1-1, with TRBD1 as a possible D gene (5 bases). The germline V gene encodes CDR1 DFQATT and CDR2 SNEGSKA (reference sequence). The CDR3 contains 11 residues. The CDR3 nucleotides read TGCAGCAGGCAGGGGAACACTGAAGCTTTCTTT. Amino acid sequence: CSRQGNTEAFF.

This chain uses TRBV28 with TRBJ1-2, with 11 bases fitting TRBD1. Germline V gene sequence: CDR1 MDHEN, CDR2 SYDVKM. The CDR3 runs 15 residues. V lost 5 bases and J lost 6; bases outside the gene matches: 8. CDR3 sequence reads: CASSAPGQGDHGYTF. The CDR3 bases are TGTGCCAGCAGTGCCCCGGGACAGGGGGATCATGGCTACACCTTC.

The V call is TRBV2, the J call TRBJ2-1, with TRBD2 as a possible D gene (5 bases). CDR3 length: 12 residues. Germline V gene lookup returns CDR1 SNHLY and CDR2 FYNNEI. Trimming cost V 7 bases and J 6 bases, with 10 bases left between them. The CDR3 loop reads CASKFAGNEQFF. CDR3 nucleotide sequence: TGTGCCAGCAAATTCGCGGGCAATGAGCAGTTCTTC.

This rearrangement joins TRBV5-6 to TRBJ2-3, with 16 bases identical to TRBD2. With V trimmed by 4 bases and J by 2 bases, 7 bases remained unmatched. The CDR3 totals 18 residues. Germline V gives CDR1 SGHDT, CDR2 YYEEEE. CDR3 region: CASSVGLAGGPDTDTQYF. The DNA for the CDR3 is TGTGCCAGCAGCGTGGGACTAGCGGGAGGGCCCGACACAGATACGCAGTATTTT.

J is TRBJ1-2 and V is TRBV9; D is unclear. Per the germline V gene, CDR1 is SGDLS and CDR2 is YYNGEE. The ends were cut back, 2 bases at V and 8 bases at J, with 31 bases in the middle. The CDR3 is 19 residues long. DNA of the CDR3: TGTGCCAGCAGCGTCGCCGCGGGTCGGACGGGCCAGGCGGATCGGGGCTACACCTTC. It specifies CASSVAAGRTGQADRGYTF.

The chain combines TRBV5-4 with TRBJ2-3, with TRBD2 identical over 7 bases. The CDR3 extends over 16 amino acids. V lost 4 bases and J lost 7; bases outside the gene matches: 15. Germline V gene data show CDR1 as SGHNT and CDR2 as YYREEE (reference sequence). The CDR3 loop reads CASSPLTSYDVNTQYF. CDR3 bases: TGTGCCAGCAGCCCACTGACTAGCTACGATGTAAATACGCAGTATTTT.

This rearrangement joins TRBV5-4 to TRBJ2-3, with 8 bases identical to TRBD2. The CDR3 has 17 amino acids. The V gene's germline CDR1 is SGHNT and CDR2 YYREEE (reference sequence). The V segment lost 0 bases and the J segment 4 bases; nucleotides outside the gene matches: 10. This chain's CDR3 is CASSLAGGGGRSDTQYF. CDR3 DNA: TGTGCCAGCAGCTTGGCGGGAGGGGGAGGGCGGTCAGATACGCAGTATTTT.

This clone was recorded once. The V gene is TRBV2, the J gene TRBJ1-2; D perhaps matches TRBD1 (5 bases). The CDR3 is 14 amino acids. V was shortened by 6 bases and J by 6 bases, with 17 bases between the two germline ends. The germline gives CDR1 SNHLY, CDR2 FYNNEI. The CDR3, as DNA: TGTGCCAGCAGCAAACTGACAGAGGATGATGGCTACACCTTC. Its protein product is CASSKLTEDDGYTF.

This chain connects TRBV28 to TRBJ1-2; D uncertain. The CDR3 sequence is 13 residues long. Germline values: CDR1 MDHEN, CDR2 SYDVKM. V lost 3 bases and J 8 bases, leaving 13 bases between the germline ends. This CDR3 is CASSLLGPGGYTF. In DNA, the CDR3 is TGTGCCAGCAGTTTGTTAGGACCTGGAGGCTACACCTTC.

Here the CDR3 reads CASSGRLSSYNEQFF. As DNA, the CDR3 is TGTGCCAGCAGCGGGAGACTTAGCTCCTACAATGAGCAGTTCTTC. This sequence joins TRBV5-6 and TRBJ2-1, with D perhaps matching TRBD2 (5 bases). Trimming cost V 4 bases and J 0 bases, with 11 bases left between them. Germline CDR1 SGHDT, CDR2 YYEEEE. CDR3 size: 15 residues.

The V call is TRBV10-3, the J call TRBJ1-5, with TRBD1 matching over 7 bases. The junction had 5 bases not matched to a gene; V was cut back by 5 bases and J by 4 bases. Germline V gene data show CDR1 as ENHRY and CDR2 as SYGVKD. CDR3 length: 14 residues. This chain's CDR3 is CAISLTGVNQPQHF. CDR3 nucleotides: TGTGCCATCAGTCTCACAGGGGTGAATCAGCCCCAGCATTTT.

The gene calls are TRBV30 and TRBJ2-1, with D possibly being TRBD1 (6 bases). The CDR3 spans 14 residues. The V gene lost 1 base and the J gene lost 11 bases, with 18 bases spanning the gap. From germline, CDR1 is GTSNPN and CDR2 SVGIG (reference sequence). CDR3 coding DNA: TGTGCCTGGAGTGGTCCAGGGGCCGACGGCAAGCAGTTCTTC. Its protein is CAWSGPGADGKQFF. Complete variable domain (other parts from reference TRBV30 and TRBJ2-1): SQTIHQWPATLVQPVGSPLSLECTVEGTSNPNLYWYRQAAGRGLQLLFYSVGIGQISSEVPQNLSASRPQDRQFILSSKKLLLSDSGFYLCAWSGPGADGKQFFGPGTRLTVL.

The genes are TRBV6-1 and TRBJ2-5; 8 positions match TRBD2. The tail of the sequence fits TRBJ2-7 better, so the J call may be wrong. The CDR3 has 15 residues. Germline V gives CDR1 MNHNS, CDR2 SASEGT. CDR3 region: CASSNRAGASYEQYF. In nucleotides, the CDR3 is TGTGCCAGCAGTAACCGAGCGGGAGCGTCCTACGAGCAGTACTTC.

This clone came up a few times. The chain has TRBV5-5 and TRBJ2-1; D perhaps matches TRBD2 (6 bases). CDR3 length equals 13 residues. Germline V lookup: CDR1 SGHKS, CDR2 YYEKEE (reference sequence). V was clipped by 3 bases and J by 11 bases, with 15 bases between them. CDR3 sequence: CASSSPPGLQQFF. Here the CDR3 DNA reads TGTGCCAGCAGCTCCCCACCGGGACTTCAGCAGTTCTTC.

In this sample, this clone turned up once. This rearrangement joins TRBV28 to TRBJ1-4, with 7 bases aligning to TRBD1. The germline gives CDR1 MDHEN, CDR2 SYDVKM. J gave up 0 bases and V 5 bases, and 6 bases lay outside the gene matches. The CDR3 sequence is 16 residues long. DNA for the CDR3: TGTGCCAGCAGTCTGAAGGGGGCAGCAACTAATGAAAAACTGTTTTTT. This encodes CASSLKGAATNEKLFF.

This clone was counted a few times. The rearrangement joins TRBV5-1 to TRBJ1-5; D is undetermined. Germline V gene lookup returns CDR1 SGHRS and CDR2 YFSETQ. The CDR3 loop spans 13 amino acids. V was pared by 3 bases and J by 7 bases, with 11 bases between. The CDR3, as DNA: TGCGCCAGCAGCTCCGACGGCCACCAGCCCCAGCATTTT. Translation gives CASSSDGHQPQHF.

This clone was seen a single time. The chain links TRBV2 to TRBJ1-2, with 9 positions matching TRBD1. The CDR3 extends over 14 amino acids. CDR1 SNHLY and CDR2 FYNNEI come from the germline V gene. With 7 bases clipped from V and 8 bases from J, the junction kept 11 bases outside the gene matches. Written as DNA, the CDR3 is TGTGCCAGCACCGGAACAGGGGGCGGGGGAGGCTACACCTTC. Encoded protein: CASTGTGGGGGYTF.

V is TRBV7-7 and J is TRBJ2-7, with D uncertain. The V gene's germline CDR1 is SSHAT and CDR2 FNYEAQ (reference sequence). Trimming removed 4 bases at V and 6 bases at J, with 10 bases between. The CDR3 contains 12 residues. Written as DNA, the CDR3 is TGTGCCAGCAGCTCCGGACGTACCGAGCAGTACTTC. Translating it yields CASSSGRTEQYF.

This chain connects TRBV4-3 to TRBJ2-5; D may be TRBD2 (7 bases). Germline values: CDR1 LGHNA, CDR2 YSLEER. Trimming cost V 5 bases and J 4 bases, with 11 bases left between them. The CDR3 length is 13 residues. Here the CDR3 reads CASSARGGETQYF. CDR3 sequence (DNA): TGCGCCAGCAGCGCAAGGGGGGGAGAGACCCAGTACTTC.

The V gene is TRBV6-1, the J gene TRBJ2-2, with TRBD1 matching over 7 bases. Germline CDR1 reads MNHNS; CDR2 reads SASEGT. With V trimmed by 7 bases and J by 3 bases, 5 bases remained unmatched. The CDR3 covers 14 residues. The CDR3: CASTRQGDTGELFF. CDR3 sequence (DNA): TGTGCCAGCACCCGACAGGGAGACACCGGGGAGCTGTTTTTT.

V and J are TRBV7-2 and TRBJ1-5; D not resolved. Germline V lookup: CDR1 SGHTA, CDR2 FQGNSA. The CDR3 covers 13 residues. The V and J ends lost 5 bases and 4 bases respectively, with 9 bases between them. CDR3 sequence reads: CASSPRRNQPQHF. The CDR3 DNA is TGTGCCAGCAGCCCCCGGCGTAATCAGCCCCAGCATTTT.

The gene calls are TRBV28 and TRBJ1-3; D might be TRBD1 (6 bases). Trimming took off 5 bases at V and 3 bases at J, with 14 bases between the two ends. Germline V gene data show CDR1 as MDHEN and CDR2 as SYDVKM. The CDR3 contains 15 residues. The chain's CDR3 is CASSVNRVFGNTIYF. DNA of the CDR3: TGTGCCAGCAGTGTAAACAGGGTTTTTGGAAACACCATATATTTT.

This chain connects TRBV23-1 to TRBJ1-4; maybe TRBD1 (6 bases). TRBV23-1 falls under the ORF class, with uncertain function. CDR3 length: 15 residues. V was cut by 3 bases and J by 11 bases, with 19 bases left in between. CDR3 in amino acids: CASSQQQGLVGKLFF. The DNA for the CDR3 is TGCGCCAGCAGTCAGCAACAGGGTCTTGTAGGCAAACTGTTTTTT.

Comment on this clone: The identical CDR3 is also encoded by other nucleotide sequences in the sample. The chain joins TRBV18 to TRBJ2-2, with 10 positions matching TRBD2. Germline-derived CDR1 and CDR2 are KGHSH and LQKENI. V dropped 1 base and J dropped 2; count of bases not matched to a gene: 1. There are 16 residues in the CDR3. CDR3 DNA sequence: TGTGCCAGCTCACCACTAGCGGGAGGAAACACCGGGGAGCTGTTTTTT. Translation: CASSPLAGGNTGELFF.

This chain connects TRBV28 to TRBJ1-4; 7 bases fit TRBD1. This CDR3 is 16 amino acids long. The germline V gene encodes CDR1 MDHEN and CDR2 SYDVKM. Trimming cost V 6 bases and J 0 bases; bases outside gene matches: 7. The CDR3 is CASSAGGNPTNEKLFF. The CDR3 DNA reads TGTGCCAGCAGCGCAGGGGGTAATCCAACTAATGAAAAACTGTTTTTT.